The 6 T cell receptor beta chains below all came from one sample that was sequenced in a study of monozygotic twins with inflammatory bowel disease (dated by TCRdb to the late 2010s). The library was produced with 5' RACE. The listed sequencing device is Illumina HiSeq 2500. TCRdb reanalyzed the reads, keeping one entry per CDR3 protein sequence and omitting DNA. The table kept for this sample lists approximately 400,000 distinct CDR3 sequences. 2% to 3% of the sample goes to the ten largest clones. Sequencing used blood. Receptor source: a human donor with ulcerative colitis or Crohn's disease, or a healthy co-twin of an affected twin (not recorded which).

The rearrangement links TRBV5-5 to TRBJ2-1; TCRdb calls TRBD1, which cannot be checked without DNA. Looked up from germline, CDR1 is SGHKS and CDR2 is YYEKEE (reference sequence). The CDR3 has 15 amino acids. This chain's CDR3 is CASSSGGSLYSEQFF. Based on the CDR3 plus reference TRBV5-5 and TRBJ2-1, the full variable domain is DAGVTQSPTHLIKTRGQQVTLRCSPISGHKSVSWYQQVLGQGPQFIFQYYEKEERGRGNFPDRFSARQFPNYSSELNVNALLLGDSALYLCASSSGGSLYSEQFFGPGTRLTVL.

The chain couples TRBV18 to TRBJ1-2. The CDR3 spans 15 residues. Germline V gives CDR1 KGHSH, CDR2 LQKENI. The CDR3 spells CASSPEAPTAYGYTF.

The J gene is TRBJ2-2, the V gene TRBV11-2; no DNA is available, so the TRBD2 call from TCRdb remains unchecked. The CDR3 loop spans 16 amino acids. Germline CDR1 and CDR2: SGHAT and FQNNGV. Here the CDR3 reads CASSFLAVANTGELFF.

V gene TRBV2 combines with J gene TRBJ1-2; TCRdb returns TRBD1, unconfirmable since there is no DNA. Germline CDR1 SNHLY, CDR2 FYNNEI. The CDR3 is made up of 15 amino acids. The CDR3 sequence: CASSEASVTGHGYTF.

This rearrangement joins TRBV3-1 to TRBJ2-3; absent DNA, TCRdb's TRBD1 call cannot be checked. Germline CDR1 is LGHDT and CDR2 is YNNKEL (reference sequence). The length of the CDR3 is 14 residues. The CDR3 spells CASSQRGGPDTQYF.

The gene calls are TRBV3-1 and TRBJ2-1; the TRBD2 assignment by TCRdb is unverifiable without DNA. The length of the CDR3 is 16 residues. The germline CDR1 and CDR2 sequences are LGHDT and YNNKEL (reference sequence). The CDR3 spells CASSQDGAGGGSEQFF.